This is a list of T cell receptor beta chains from one sample in a study of cytomegalovirus exposure and HLA in healthy donors. Measured with immunoSEQ multiplex PCR; TCRdb has only the in-frame clones, and not every one. Found here are around 100,000 clones; the top ten clones hold roughly 0.64%. Material for sequencing was PBMCs. These TCRs come from a man aged 45-60 years in good health and CMV-seronegative. Each CDR3 is given with its conserved first and last residue. A D gene is named only where the DNA matches it firmly.

>TRBJ1-2|TRBV18|.
CASSPPVPDSRNYGYTF
TGTGCCAGCTCACCACCGGTCCCGGACAGCCGAAACTATGGCTACACCTTC
>TRBJ2-7|TRBV5-4|TRBD2
CASSGGTSGTYEQYF
TGTGCCAGCAGCGGAGGGACTAGCGGGACCTACGAGCAGTACTTC
>TRBJ2-1|TRBV1|.
CTSSPGTGGYNEQFF
TGCACCAGCAGCCCCGGGACAGGGGGCTACAATGAGCAGTTCTTC
>TRBJ2-7|TRBV2|TRBD1
CASSQIRDRVDYEQYF
TGTGCCAGCAGCCAAATCAGGGACAGGGTGGACTACGAGCAGTACTTC
>TRBJ1-2|TRBV7-9|TRBD1
CASSREGAGNYGYTF
TGTGCCAGCAGCCGCGAGGGGGCGGGAAACTATGGCTACACCTTC
>TRBJ1-5|TRBV12-5|.
CASGLVLSGRGSNQPQHF
TGTGCTAGTGGTTTGGTACTCTCAGGGCGGGGTAGCAATCAGCCCCAGCATTTT
>TRBJ1-2|TRBV28|.
CASSLPQGNGNYGYTF
TGTGCCAGCAGTTTACCCCAGGGGAACGGGAACTATGGCTACACCTTC
>TRBJ1-2|TRBV7-9|.
CASSPPGQLYGYTF
TGTGCCAGCAGCCCCCCCGGACAGCTTTATGGCTACACCTTC
>TRBJ2-7|TRBV10-3|TRBD2
CAISERTSGRTYEQYF
TGTGCCATCAGTGAGAGGACTAGCGGGAGAACCTACGAGCAGTACTTC
>TRBJ2-5|TRBV11-2|.
CASSLDRGTQYF
TGTGCCAGCAGCTTAGATCGGGGGACCCAGTACTTC
>TRBJ1-5|TRBV7-6|TRBD1
CASSLGGQGQAQHF
TGTGCCAGCAGCTTGGGGGGACAGGGGCAGGCCCAGCATTTT
>TRBJ2-7|TRBV5-1|TRBD1
CASGPGGTAYEQYF
TGCGCCAGCGGGCCAGGGGGAACCGCCTACGAGCAGTACTTC
>TRBJ1-1|TRBV19|.
CASSIYAVNTEAFF
TGTGCCAGTAGTATCTACGCCGTGAACACTGAAGCTTTCTTT
>TRBJ2-2|TRBV5-1|.
CATRDNTGELFF
TGCGCCACCCGGGATAACACCGGGGAGCTGTTTTTT
>TRBJ1-2|TRBV7-6|.
CASSLAGASTGYTF
TGTGCCAGCAGCTTAGCGGGGGCGTCAACTGGCTACACCTTC
>TRBJ1-1|TRBV7-2|TRBD1
CASSLTGRTAIFF
TGTGCCAGCAGTTTGACAGGGAGGACCGCCATTTTCTTT
>TRBJ2-7|TRBV7-9|TRBD1
CASSLDRGRGYEQYF
TGTGCCAGCAGCCTGGACAGGGGGCGCGGATACGAGCAGTACTTC
>TRBJ1-4|TRBV7-9|TRBD1
CASSFDQGGNEKLFF
TGTGCCAGCAGCTTTGATCAGGGGGGAAATGAAAAACTGTTTTTT
>TRBJ2-5|TRBV5-6|TRBD1
CASSLGDSQETQYF
TGTGCCAGCAGCTTGGGGGACAGCCAAGAGACCCAGTACTTC
>TRBJ1-5|TRBV19|TRBD1
CASRDREYQPQHF
TGTGCCAGTAGAGACAGGGAATATCAGCCCCAGCATTTT
>TRBJ1-5|TRBV15|TRBD1
CATSRGAGQFSNQPQHF
TGTGCCACCAGCAGAGGGGCGGGACAGTTTAGCAATCAGCCCCAGCATTTT
>TRBJ1-2|TRBV5-1|.
CASSSMGGEAGYTF
TGCGCCAGCAGCTCAATGGGGGGAGAGGCTGGCTACACCTTC
>TRBJ2-1|TRBV9|TRBD2
CASSVSGGPLLSDEQFF
TGTGCCAGCAGCGTTAGCGGGGGGCCCCTTCTGAGCGATGAGCAGTTCTTC
>TRBJ2-2|TRBV30|TRBD1
CAWSVGQGRTGELFF
TGTGCCTGGAGTGTAGGACAGGGCCGGACCGGGGAGCTGTTTTTT
>TRBJ1-2|TRBV2|.
CASSPITRGYTF
TGTGCCAGCAGTCCGATCACCCGGGGCTACACCTTC
>TRBJ1-2|TRBV10-3|.
CAISEGGRVYGYTF
TGTGCCATCAGTGAGGGGGGCAGGGTCTATGGCTACACCTTC
>TRBJ1-2|TRBV19|TRBD1
CASSIDLMGQGYGYTF
TGTGCCAGTAGTATAGATCTTATGGGACAGGGCTACGGCTACACCTTC
>TRBJ1-1|TRBV5-1|TRBD1
CASSLDTGGTEAFF
TGCGCCAGCAGCTTGGACACAGGGGGTACTGAAGCTTTCTTT
>TRBJ2-7|TRBV5-8|.
CASTPDSSYEQYF
TGTGCCAGCACACCGGACAGCTCCTACGAGCAGTACTTC
>TRBJ1-4|TRBV30|TRBD1
CAWNQGATNEKLFF
TGTGCCTGGAACCAGGGGGCAACTAATGAAAAACTGTTTTTT
>TRBJ2-7|TRBV27|.
CASSLTGSEQYF
TGTGCCAGCAGTTTAACGGGTTCCGAGCAGTACTTC
>TRBJ1-5|TRBV7-2|.
CASSHTMGPQHF
TGTGCCAGCAGTCACACTATGGGTCCCCAGCATTTT
>TRBJ1-4|TRBV6-5|.
CASSYPGAPNEKLFF
TGTGCCAGCAGTTACCCAGGGGCTCCTAATGAAAAACTGTTTTTT
>TRBJ2-1|TRBV7-6|.
CASSTHGSSDNEQFF
TGTGCCAGCAGCACTCACGGGAGCTCCGACAATGAGCAGTTCTTC
>TRBJ2-7|TRBV9|.
CASSVGGNSYEQYF
TGTGCCAGCAGCGTGGGCGGGAACTCCTACGAGCAGTACTTC
>TRBJ2-3|TRBV9|.
CASSAGAASTDTQYF
TGTGCCAGCAGCGCTGGAGCAGCTAGCACAGATACGCAGTATTTT
>TRBJ2-3|TRBV18|.
CASSLEDIGGDTQYF
TGTGCCAGCTCACTTGAAGACATAGGGGGAGATACGCAGTATTTT
>TRBJ1-1|TRBV30|.
CAWEGRGGVDTEAFF
TGTGCCTGGGAGGGGAGGGGGGGCGTGGACACTGAAGCTTTCTTT
>TRBJ2-3|TRBV4-2|.
CASSQDFYRYTDTQYF
TGTGCCAGCAGCCAAGACTTCTATCGGTACACAGATACGCAGTATTTT
>TRBJ2-5|TRBV15|.
CATSREGTLRTETQYF
TGTGCCACCAGCAGAGAGGGGACTTTACGGACCGAGACCCAGTACTTC